The following is a TCR beta chain sequence with its context. Its antigen is not identified. Each CDR3 protein gets one entry after TCRdb re-called the 5' RACE reads with MiXCR. Here the sample spans about 560,000 distinct CDR3 sequences, 17% being singletons. The data are from a study of T-cell memory formation after mild COVID-19. Study-wide findings and caveats: Cross-reactive memory apparently joined, as some responding clones appeared in pre-infection memory. CD4+ bias marked clones expanding day 15 to 37, unlike balanced contracting clones.

V lost 3 bases to trimming and J lost 5 bases; unmatched junction nucleotides: 6. Germline CDR1 SNHLY, CDR2 FYNNEI. CDR3 length: 15 amino acids. The clonotype originates from an adult woman who had mild COVID-19 (a few samples of this study predate the infection). Cell type and time point are not known. The chain has TRBV2 and TRBJ2-2; TRBD2 matches 7 bases. The sample taken for sequencing was PBMCs or a T cell subset sorted from them (not recorded which). Here the CDR3 DNA reads TGTGCCAGCAGTGATAGCGGGCAGAAGACCGGGGAGCTGTTTTTT. Translation gives CASSDSGQKTGELFF.